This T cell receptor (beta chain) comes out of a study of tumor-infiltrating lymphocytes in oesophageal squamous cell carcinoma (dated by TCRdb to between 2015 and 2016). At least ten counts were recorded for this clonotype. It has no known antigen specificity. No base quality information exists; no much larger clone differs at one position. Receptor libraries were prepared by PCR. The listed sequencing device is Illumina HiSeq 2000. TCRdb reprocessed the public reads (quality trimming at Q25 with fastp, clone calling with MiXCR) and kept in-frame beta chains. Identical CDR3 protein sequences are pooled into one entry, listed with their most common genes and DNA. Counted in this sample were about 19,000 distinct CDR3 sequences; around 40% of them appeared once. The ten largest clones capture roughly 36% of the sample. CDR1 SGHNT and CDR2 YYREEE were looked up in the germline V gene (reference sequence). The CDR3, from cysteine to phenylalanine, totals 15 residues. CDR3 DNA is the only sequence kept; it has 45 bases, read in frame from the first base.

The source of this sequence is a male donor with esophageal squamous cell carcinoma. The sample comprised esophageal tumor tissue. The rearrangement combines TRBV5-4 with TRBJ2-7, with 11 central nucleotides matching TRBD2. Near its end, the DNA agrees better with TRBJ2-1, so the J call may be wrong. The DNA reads TGTGCCAGCAGCTTGGATGGGACTAGCGGAATAGAGCAGTTCTTC. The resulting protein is CASSLDGTSGIEQFF.